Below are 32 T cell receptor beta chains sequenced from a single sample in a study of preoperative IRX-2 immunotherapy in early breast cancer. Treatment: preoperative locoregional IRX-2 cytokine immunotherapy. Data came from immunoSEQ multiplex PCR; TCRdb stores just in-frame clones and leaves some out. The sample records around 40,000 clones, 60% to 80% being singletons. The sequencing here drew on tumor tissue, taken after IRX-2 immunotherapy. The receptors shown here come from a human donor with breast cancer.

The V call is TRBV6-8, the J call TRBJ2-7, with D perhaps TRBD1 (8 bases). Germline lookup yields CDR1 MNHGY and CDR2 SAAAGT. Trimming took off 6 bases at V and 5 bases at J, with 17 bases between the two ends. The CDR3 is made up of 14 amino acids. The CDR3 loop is CASSRTGREHEQYF. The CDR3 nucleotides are TGTGCCAGCAGCCGGACAGGGAGGGAACACGAGCAGTACTTC.

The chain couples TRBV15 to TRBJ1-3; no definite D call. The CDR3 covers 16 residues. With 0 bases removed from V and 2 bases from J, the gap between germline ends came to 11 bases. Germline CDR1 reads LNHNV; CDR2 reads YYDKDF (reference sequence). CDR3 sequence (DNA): TGTGCCACCAGCAGAGATAACCCGAAGACTGGAAACACCATATATTTT. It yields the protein CATSRDNPKTGNTIYF.

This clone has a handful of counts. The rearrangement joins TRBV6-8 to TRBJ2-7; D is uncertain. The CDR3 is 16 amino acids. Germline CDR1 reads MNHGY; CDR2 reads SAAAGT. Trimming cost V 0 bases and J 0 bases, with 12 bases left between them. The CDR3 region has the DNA TGTGCCAGCAGTTACTCATATTCGGTTAACTCCTACGAGCAGTACTTC. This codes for CASSYSYSVNSYEQYF.

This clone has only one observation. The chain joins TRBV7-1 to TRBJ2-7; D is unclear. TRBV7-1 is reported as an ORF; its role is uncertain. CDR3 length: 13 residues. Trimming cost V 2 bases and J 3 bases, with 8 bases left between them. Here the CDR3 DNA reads TGTGCCAGCAGCTCACAGGAGTTCTACGAGCAGTACTTC. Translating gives CASSSQEFYEQYF.

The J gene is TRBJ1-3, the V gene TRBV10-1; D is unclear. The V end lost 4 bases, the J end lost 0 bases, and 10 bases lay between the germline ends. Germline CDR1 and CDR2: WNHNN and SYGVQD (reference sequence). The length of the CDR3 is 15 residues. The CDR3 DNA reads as TGCGCCAGCAGTGGGACGGATAACTCTGGAAACACCATATATTTT. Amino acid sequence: CASSGTDNSGNTIYF.

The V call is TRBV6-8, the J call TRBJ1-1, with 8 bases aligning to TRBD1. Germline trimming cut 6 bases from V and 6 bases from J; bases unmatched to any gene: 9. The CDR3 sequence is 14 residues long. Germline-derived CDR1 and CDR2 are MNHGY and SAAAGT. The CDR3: CASSQDRAWAEAFF. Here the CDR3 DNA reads TGTGCCAGCAGCCAGGACAGGGCCTGGGCTGAAGCTTTCTTT.

The CDR3 protein is CASSARGGPRGYTF. The CDR3 nucleotides are TGTGCCAGCAGTGCCCGCGGGGGCCCCCGTGGCTACACCTTC. This sequence joins TRBV6-8 and TRBJ1-2; D might be TRBD1 (6 bases). The germline V and J ends were trimmed by 5 bases and 7 bases, with 17 bases remaining between them. The CDR3 has 14 residues. Germline V gives CDR1 MNHGY, CDR2 SAAAGT.

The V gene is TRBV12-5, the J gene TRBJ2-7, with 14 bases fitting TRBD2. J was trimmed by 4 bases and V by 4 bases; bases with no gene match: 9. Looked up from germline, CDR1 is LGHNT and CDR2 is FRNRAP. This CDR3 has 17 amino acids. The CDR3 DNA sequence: TGTGCTAGTGGTTACGGGACTAGCGGGAGCTCTAAGTACGAGCAGTACTTC. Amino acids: CASGYGTSGSSKYEQYF.

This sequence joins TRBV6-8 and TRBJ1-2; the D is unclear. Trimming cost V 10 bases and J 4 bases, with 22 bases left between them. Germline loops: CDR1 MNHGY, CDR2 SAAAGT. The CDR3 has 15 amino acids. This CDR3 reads CATRRNRNLGYGYTF. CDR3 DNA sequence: TGTGCCACTCGGAGGAACAGAAACCTTGGCTATGGCTACACCTTC.

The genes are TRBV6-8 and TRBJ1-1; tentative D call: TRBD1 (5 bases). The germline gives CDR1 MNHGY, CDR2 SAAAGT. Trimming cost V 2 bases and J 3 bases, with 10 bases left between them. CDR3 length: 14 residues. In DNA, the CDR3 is TGTGCCAGCAGTTACGCAGGGTACGACACTGAAGCTTTCTTT. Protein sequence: CASSYAGYDTEAFF.

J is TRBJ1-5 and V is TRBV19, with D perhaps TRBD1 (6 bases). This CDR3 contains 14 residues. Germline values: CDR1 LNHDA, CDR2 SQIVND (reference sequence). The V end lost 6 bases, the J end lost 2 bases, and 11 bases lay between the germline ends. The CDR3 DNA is TGTGCCAGTAGCCCAGGGGTTGGCAATCAGCCCCAGCATTTT. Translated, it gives CASSPGVGNQPQHF.

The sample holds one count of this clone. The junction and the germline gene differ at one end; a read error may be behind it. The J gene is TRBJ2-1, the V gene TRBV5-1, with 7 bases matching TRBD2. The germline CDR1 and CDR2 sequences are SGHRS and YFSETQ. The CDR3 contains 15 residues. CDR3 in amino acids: CASNLSSGSYNEQFF. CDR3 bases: TGCGCCAGCAACTTGTCTAGCGGATCCTACAATGAGCAGTTCTTC. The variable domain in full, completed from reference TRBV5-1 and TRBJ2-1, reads KAGVTQTPRYLIKTRGQQVTLSCSPISGHRSVSWYQQTPGQGLQFLFEYFSETQRNKGNFPGRFSGRQFSNSRSEMNVSTLELGDSALYLCASNLSSGSYNEQFFGPGTRLTVL.

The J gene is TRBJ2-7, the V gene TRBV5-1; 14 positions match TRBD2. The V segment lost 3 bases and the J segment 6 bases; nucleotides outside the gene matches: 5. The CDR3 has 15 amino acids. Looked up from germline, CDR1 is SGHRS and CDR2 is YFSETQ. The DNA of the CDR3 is TGCGCCAGCAGCTGGGGACTAGCGGGAGAGGGCGAGCAGTACTTC. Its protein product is CASSWGLAGEGEQYF.

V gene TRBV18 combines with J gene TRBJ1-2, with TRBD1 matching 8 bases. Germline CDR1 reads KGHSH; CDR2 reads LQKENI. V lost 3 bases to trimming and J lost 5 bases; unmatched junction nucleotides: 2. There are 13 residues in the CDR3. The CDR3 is CASSPDRVYGYTF. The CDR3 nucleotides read TGTGCCAGCTCACCGGACAGGGTGTATGGCTACACCTTC.

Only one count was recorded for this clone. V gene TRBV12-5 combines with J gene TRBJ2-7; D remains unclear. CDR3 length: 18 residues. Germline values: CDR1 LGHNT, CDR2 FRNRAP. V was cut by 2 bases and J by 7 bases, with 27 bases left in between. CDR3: CASGLRETWSVPPREQYF. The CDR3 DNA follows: TGTGCTAGTGGTTTGCGCGAAACTTGGTCGGTCCCTCCTCGAGAGCAGTACTTC.

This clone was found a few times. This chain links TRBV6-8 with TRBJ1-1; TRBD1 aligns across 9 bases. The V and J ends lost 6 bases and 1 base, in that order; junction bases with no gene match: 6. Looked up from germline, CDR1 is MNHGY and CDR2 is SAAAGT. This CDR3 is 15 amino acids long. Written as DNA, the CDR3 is TGTGCCAGCAGACCCGGGACAGGGCGGAACACTGAAGCTTTCTTT. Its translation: CASRPGTGRNTEAFF.

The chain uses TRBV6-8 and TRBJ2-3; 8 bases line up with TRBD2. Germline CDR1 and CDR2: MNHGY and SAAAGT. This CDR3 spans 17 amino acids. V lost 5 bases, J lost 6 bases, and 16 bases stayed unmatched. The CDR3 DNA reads TGTGCCAGCAGTGAGTGGCTAGCGGGTTACCGGGCGGATACGCAGTATTTT. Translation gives CASSEWLAGYRADTQYF.

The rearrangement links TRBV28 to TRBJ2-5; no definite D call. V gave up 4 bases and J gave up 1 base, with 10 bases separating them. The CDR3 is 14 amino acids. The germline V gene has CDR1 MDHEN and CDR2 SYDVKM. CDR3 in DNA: TGTGCCAGCAGTTCACTCCGGCCCCAAGAGACCCAGTACTTC. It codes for CASSSLRPQETQYF.

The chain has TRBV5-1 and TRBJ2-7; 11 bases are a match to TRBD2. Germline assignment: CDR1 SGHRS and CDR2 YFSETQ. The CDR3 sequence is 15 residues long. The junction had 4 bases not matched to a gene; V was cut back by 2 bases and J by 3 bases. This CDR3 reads CASSLLAGVDYEQYF. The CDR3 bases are TGCGCCAGCAGCTTACTAGCGGGAGTAGACTACGAGCAGTACTTC.

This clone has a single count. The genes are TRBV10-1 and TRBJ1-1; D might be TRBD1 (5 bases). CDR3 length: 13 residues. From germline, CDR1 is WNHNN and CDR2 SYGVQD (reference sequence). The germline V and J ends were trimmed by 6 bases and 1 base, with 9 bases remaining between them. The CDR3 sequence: CASRMGGNTEAFF. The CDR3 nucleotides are TGCGCCAGCAGGATGGGGGGGAACACTGAAGCTTTCTTT.

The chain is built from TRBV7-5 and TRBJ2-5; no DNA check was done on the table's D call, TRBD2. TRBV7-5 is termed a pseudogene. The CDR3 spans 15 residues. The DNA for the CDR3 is TGTGCCAGCAGCTTAGGAGCGGGGCCAGGTCAAACCCAGTACTTC. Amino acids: CASSLGAGPGQTQYF.

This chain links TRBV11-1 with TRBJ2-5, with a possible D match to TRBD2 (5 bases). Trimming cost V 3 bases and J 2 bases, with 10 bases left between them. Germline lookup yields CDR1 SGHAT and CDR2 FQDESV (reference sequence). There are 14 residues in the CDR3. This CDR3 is CASSLIRGQETQYF. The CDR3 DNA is TGTGCCAGCAGCTTGATACGGGGACAAGAGACCCAGTACTTC.

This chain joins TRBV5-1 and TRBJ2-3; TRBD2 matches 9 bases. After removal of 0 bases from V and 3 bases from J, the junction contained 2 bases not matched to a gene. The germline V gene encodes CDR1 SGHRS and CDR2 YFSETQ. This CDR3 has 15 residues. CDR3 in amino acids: CASSLDAGGTDTQYF. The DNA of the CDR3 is TGCGCCAGCAGCTTGGATGCGGGAGGGACAGATACGCAGTATTTT. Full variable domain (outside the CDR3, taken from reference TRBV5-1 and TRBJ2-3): KAGVTQTPRYLIKTRGQQVTLSCSPISGHRSVSWYQQTPGQGLQFLFEYFSETQRNKGNFPGRFSGRQFSNSRSEMNVSTLELGDSALYLCASSLDAGGTDTQYFGPGTRLTVL.

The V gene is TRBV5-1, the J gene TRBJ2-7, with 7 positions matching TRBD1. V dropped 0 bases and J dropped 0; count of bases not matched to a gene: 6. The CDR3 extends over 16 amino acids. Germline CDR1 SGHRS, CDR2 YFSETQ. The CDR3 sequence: CASSLAYRGSSYEQYF. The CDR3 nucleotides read TGCGCCAGCAGCTTGGCCTACAGGGGTAGCTCCTACGAGCAGTACTTC.

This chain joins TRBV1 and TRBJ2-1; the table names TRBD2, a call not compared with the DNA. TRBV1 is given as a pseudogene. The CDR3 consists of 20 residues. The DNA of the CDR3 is TGCGCCAGCAGCCACAGACCGGGGACTAGCGGGGCCAGCTCCTACAATGAGCAGTTCTTC. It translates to CASSHRPGTSGASSYNEQFF.

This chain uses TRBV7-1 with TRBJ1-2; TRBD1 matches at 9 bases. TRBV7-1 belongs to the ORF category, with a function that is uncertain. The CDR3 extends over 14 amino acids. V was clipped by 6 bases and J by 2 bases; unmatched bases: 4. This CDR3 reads CASRDGTGNYGYTF. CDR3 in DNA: TGTGCCAGCAGAGACGGGACAGGGAACTATGGCTACACCTTC.

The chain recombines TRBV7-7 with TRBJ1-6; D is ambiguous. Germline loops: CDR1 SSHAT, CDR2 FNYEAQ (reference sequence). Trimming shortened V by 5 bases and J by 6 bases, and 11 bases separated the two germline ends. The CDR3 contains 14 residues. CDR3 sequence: CASSRDSLNSPLHF. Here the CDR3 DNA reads TGTGCCAGCAGCCGCGACTCCCTTAATTCACCCCTCCACTTT.

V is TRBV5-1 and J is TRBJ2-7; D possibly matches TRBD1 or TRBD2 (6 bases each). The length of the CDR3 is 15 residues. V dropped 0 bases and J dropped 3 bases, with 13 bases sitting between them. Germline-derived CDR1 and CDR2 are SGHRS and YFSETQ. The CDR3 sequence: CASSLVPEGVYEQYF. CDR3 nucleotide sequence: TGCGCCAGCAGCTTGGTCCCGGAGGGGGTCTACGAGCAGTACTTC.

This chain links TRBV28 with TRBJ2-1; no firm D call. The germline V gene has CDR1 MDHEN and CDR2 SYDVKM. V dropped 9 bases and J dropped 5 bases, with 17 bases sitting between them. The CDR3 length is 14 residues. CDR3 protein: CASTDSIKDNEQFF. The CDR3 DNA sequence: TGTGCCAGTACCGACTCCATCAAGGACAATGAGCAGTTCTTC.

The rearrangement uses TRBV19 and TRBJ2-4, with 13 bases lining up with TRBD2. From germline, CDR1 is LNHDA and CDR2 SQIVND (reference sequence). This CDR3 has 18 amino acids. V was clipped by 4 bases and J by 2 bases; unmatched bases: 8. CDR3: CASSNHRGLAGPKNIQYF. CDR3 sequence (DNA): TGTGCCAGTAGTAATCACAGGGGACTAGCGGGGCCCAAAAACATTCAGTACTTC.

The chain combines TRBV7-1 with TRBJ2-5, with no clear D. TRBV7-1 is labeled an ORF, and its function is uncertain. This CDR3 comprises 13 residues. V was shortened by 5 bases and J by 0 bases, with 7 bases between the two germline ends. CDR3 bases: TGTGCCAGCAGCCTGGGCTACCAAGAGACCCAGTACTTC. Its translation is CASSLGYQETQYF.

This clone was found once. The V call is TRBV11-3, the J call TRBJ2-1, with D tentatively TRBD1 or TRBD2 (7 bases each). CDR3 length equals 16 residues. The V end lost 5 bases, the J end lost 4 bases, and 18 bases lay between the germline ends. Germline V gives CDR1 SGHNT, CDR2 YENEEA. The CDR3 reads CASSPNRGGRYNEQFF. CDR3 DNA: TGTGCCAGCAGCCCAAACAGGGGCGGGAGATACAATGAGCAGTTCTTC.